This T cell receptor (beta chain) was recovered during a study of control samples from healthy donors and cancer patients. Profiled with immunoSEQ multiplex PCR; TCRdb holds only in-frame clones, not every one. The profile shows 90,000 to 100,000 clones, around three quarters of them singletons. This CDR3 is 15 amino acids long. The germline V and J ends were trimmed by 2 bases and 3 bases, with 8 bases remaining between them. CDR1 and CDR2 from the germline V gene are MNHEY and SVGEGT. Sequenced material: blood. This chain connects TRBV6-2 or TRBV6-3 to TRBJ2-6; maybe TRBD2 (5 bases). This clonotype originated in a woman aged 25-40 years in good health. For the CDR3, the DNA is TGTGCCAGCAGTTACCTCCGGGGTGGGGCCAACGTCCTGACTTTC. Translating gives CASSYLRGGANVLTF.